This is a list of T cell receptor beta chains from one sample in a study of cytomegalovirus exposure and HLA in healthy donors. Produced via immunoSEQ multiplex PCR; TCRdb's table is partial and in-frame only. The sample shows around 240,000 clones, around 89% of them seen only once. Sequences were obtained from PBMCs. The origin of the receptors is a woman aged 18-30 years in good health and CMV-seronegative. Both conserved end residues are part of each CDR3. A D gene is named only where the DNA matches it firmly. Part of the rows lack a size; the others show once, few, many or a class for expanded clones.

v_gene: TRBV28
j_gene: TRBJ1-2
d_gene: TRBD1
abundance: NA
CDR3aa: CASSNEGAGYTF
CDR3nt: TGTGCCAGCTCCAACGAGGGGGCAGGCTACACCTTC

v_gene: TRBV7-2
j_gene: TRBJ1-1
d_gene: NA
abundance: NA
CDR3aa: CASSLEAAAYTEAFF
CDR3nt: TGTGCCAGCAGCTTAGAGGCGGCGGCGTACACTGAAGCTTTCTTT

v_gene: TRBV18
j_gene: TRBJ2-5
d_gene: NA
abundance: NA
CDR3aa: CASSPFAGSAQETQYF
CDR3nt: TGTGCCAGCTCACCATTCGCAGGGTCGGCCCAAGAGACCCAGTACTTC

v_gene: TRBV7-8
j_gene: TRBJ2-3
d_gene: TRBD1
abundance: NA
CDR3aa: CASSPKMLQGTASTDTQYF
CDR3nt: TGTGCCAGCAGCCCAAAAATGCTACAGGGGACCGCTAGCACAGATACGCAGTATTTT

v_gene: TRBV5-1
j_gene: TRBJ1-2
d_gene: NA
abundance: NA
CDR3aa: CASSPQGSNYGYTF
CDR3nt: TGCGCCAGCAGCCCCCAGGGATCTAACTATGGCTACACCTTC

v_gene: TRBV28
j_gene: TRBJ1-6
d_gene: NA
abundance: NA
CDR3aa: CASSQRLYSPLHF
CDR3nt: TGTGCCAGCAGTCAGCGACTGTATTCACCCCTCCACTTT

v_gene: TRBV4-3
j_gene: TRBJ1-5
d_gene: NA
abundance: few
CDR3aa: CASSQDLGGSQPQHF
CDR3nt: TGCGCCAGCAGCCAAGATCTGGGAGGGAGTCAGCCCCAGCATTTT

v_gene: TRBV6-6
j_gene: TRBJ2-5
d_gene: TRBD2
abundance: many
CDR3aa: CASSHTRTSGGETQYF
CDR3nt: TGTGCCAGCAGCCACACTAGGACTAGCGGCGGGGAGACCCAGTACTTC

v_gene: TRBV5-6
j_gene: TRBJ1-1
d_gene: NA
abundance: once
CDR3aa: CASSLGATEAFF
CDR3nt: TGTGCCAGCAGCTTGGGGGCGACTGAAGCTTTCTTT

v_gene: TRBV7-9
j_gene: TRBJ2-2
d_gene: TRBD2
abundance: NA
CDR3aa: CASSYGGAIAGELFF
CDR3nt: TGTGCCAGCAGCTACGGGGGGGCCATCGCCGGGGAGCTGTTTTTT

v_gene: TRBV5-6
j_gene: TRBJ1-1
d_gene: NA
abundance: NA
CDR3aa: CASSLRLTEAFF
CDR3nt: TGTGCCAGCAGCTTGCGGTTGACTGAAGCTTTCTTT

v_gene: TRBV6-5
j_gene: TRBJ1-1
d_gene: NA
abundance: NA
CDR3aa: CASSRVREAFF
CDR3nt: TGTGCCAGCAGCCGGGTACGTGAAGCTTTCTTT

v_gene: TRBV19
j_gene: TRBJ2-6
d_gene: TRBD1
abundance: NA
CDR3aa: CASSSRGQGARGANVLTF
CDR3nt: TGTGCCAGTAGTTCCAGGGGACAGGGGGCGAGAGGGGCCAACGTCCTGACTTTC

v_gene: TRBV6-6
j_gene: TRBJ1-2
d_gene: NA
abundance: NA
CDR3aa: CASSSTGLMYGYTF
CDR3nt: TGTGCCAGCAGTTCGACGGGACTGATGTATGGCTACACCTTC

v_gene: TRBV7-9
j_gene: TRBJ2-1
d_gene: TRBD1
abundance: NA
CDR3aa: CASSSGTGTYNEQFF
CDR3nt: TGTGCCAGCAGCTCCGGGACAGGTACCTACAATGAGCAGTTCTTC

v_gene: TRBV6-5
j_gene: TRBJ2-1
d_gene: NA
abundance: NA
CDR3aa: CASSIGSARYNEQFF
CDR3nt: TGTGCCAGCAGTATCGGGTCGGCTAGGTACAATGAGCAGTTCTTC

v_gene: TRBV5-1
j_gene: TRBJ2-3
d_gene: NA
abundance: NA
CDR3aa: CASSFAGGSLSSTDTQYF
CDR3nt: TGCGCCAGCAGCTTCGCAGGGGGGTCTCTTTCTAGCACAGATACGCAGTATTTT

v_gene: TRBV7-9
j_gene: TRBJ2-7
d_gene: NA
abundance: NA
CDR3aa: CASSSRDPFSYEQYF
CDR3nt: TGTGCCAGCAGCTCGCGGGACCCGTTCTCCTACGAGCAGTACTTC

v_gene: TRBV7-9
j_gene: TRBJ1-1
d_gene: NA
abundance: NA
CDR3aa: CASSLIGMGRYTEAFF
CDR3nt: TGTGCCAGCAGCTTAATCGGAATGGGCAGGTACACTGAAGCTTTCTTT

v_gene: TRBV29-1
j_gene: TRBJ1-2
d_gene: NA
abundance: NA
CDR3aa: CSVEIGLLGRNGYTF
CDR3nt: TGCAGCGTTGAAATAGGCCTCCTAGGAAGAAATGGCTACACCTTC

v_gene: TRBV9
j_gene: TRBJ2-1
d_gene: TRBD2
abundance: NA
CDR3aa: CASSVWRGGLYNEQFF
CDR3nt: TGTGCCAGCAGCGTCTGGCGGGGGGGCCTCTACAATGAGCAGTTCTTC

v_gene: TRBV4-1
j_gene: TRBJ1-4
d_gene: NA
abundance: NA
CDR3aa: CASSQDIRGGDEKLFF
CDR3nt: TGCGCCAGCAGCCAAGATATACGAGGAGGGGATGAAAAACTGTTTTTT

v_gene: TRBV7-2
j_gene: TRBJ2-7
d_gene: NA
abundance: NA
CDR3aa: CASSLIERSSYEQYF
CDR3nt: TGTGCCAGCAGCTTAATAGAAAGGAGCTCCTACGAGCAGTACTTC

v_gene: TRBV2
j_gene: TRBJ1-5
d_gene: TRBD1
abundance: NA
CDR3aa: CASSEWDSGNQPQHF
CDR3nt: TGTGCCAGCAGTGAATGGGACAGTGGGAATCAGCCCCAGCATTTT

v_gene: TRBV11-2
j_gene: TRBJ1-4
d_gene: TRBD1
abundance: NA
CDR3aa: CASSPTGQGRKLFF
CDR3nt: TGTGCCAGCAGTCCAACGGGACAGGGACGAAAACTGTTTTTT

v_gene: TRBV7-3
j_gene: TRBJ2-3
d_gene: NA
abundance: NA
CDR3aa: CASSSVGGPSDTQYF
CDR3nt: TGTGCCAGCAGCTCCGTCGGGGGGCCATCAGATACGCAGTATTTT

v_gene: TRBV11-2
j_gene: TRBJ1-1
d_gene: NA
abundance: NA
CDR3aa: CASSLVGRESFF
CDR3nt: TGTGCCAGCAGCTTAGTCGGCAGGGAATCTTTCTTT

v_gene: TRBV6-1
j_gene: TRBJ1-5
d_gene: TRBD1
abundance: NA
CDR3aa: CASSGGTGGLQPQHF
CDR3nt: TGTGCCAGCAGTGGCGGGACAGGGGGCCTTCAGCCCCAGCATTTT

v_gene: TRBV7-2
j_gene: TRBJ2-3
d_gene: NA
abundance: NA
CDR3aa: CASSPAGPGLTDTQYF
CDR3nt: TGTGCCAGCAGCCCGGCGGGTCCGGGATTGACAGATACGCAGTATTTT

v_gene: TRBV4-1
j_gene: TRBJ1-5
d_gene: TRBD1
abundance: NA
CDR3aa: CASSQDPGTGGNQPQHF
CDR3nt: TGCGCCAGCAGCCAAGACCCAGGGACAGGGGGCAATCAGCCCCAGCATTTT

v_gene: TRBV7-9
j_gene: TRBJ1-1
d_gene: NA
abundance: NA
CDR3aa: CASRHTNTEAFF
CDR3nt: TGTGCCAGCCGACACACTAACACTGAAGCTTTCTTT